The 5 T cell receptor beta chains reported below all come from one sample, sequenced in a study of T cells after yellow fever vaccination (dated by TCRdb to the late 2010s). The protocol used for the library was 5' RACE. Sequencing was performed on an Illumina HiSeq 2500. The raw public reads went through TCRdb reprocessing: fastp at Q25, MiXCR clone calling, in-frame beta chains kept. Every CDR3 protein is listed once, alongside the most common genes and DNA of its rows. The sample table holds approximately 510,000 distinct CDR3 sequences, of which 20% to 25% were seen once. The ten largest clones take up about 17% of the sample. Explained via the paper, the treatment or condition label denotes: live attenuated yellow fever vaccine strain. The source was PBMCs, collected around 3 weeks after the first yellow fever vaccination. The receptors were sampled from a man aged 18 to 30 who received the YFV17D yellow fever vaccine.

The genes are TRBV6-2 or TRBV6-3 and TRBJ1-6; D ambiguous. V lost 10 bases and J lost 7, with 14 bases in between. CDR1 and CDR2 from the germline V gene are MNHEY and SVGEGT. The CDR3 sequence is 13 residues long. CDR3 sequence (DNA): TGTGCCACCGGGAAATTACAGAATTCACCCCTCCACTTT. This gives the protein CATGKLQNSPLHF.

The J gene is TRBJ2-1, the V gene TRBV6-5; 7 bases are a match to TRBD2. J lost 0 bases, V lost 0 bases, and 5 bases had no gene match. The germline gives CDR1 MNHEY, CDR2 SVGAGI. The CDR3 contains 17 residues. The CDR3 DNA is TGTGCCAGCAGTTACTCTCTAGCGGCCGACTCCTACAATGAGCAGTTCTTC. Residues: CASSYSLAADSYNEQFF.

DNA for the CDR3: TGCAGTGCGCAATCGGCAATCTACAATGAGCAGTTCTTC. Translation gives CSAQSAIYNEQFF. This chain connects TRBV29-1 to TRBJ2-1; D is ambiguous. Germline assignment: CDR1 SQVTM and CDR2 ANQGSEA. The CDR3 has 13 residues.

The chain is built from TRBV6-2 or TRBV6-3 and TRBJ2-5; 10 positions agree with TRBD2. With 2 bases clipped from V and 2 bases from J, the junction kept 5 bases outside the gene matches. From germline, CDR1 is MNHEY and CDR2 SVGEGT. CDR3 length: 16 residues. The CDR3 region has the DNA TGTGCCAGCAGTTACCGCCTAGCGGGGGATCAAGAGACCCAGTACTTC. Amino acid sequence: CASSYRLAGDQETQYF.

The chain joins TRBV5-1 to TRBJ2-2; perhaps D is TRBD1 or TRBD2 (5 bases each). CDR3 length: 15 amino acids. The germline V gene has CDR1 SGHRS and CDR2 YFSETQ. With 5 bases removed from V and 6 bases from J, the gap between germline ends came to 17 bases. Here the CDR3 DNA reads TGCGCCAGCAGAAAGGGAGAGGGGTTTGCCGGGGAGCTGTTTTTT. Translating it yields CASRKGEGFAGELFF.